These T cell receptor beta chains were read from a single sample in a study of cytotoxic CD8 clonotypes in ibrutinib-treated CLL. The method was immunoSEQ multiplex PCR; TCRdb's version includes in-frame clones alone and lacks a portion of them. The sample has 110,000 to 150,000 clones, approximately 80% seen once. The sequences come from PBMCs, collected after 12 months of ibrutinib treatment. The source is a human donor with chronic lymphocytic leukemia. The CDR3 runs from the conserved cysteine through the conserved F or W. The order of the fields is V gene, D gene, J gene, clone size, CDR3 length, CDR3 protein, CDR3 DNA. A D gene is named only where the DNA matches it firmly. Rows may omit the clone size; those that give it use once, few, many or a size class.

TRBV18	NA	TRBJ2-7	NA	13	CASSTGTTYEQYF	TGTGCCAGCTCAACTGGGACAACTTACGAGCAGTACTTC
TRBV7-9	TRBD1	TRBJ2-1	NA	14	CASSPGTGRNEQFF	TGTGCCAGCAGCCCAGGGACAGGGAGGAATGAGCAGTTCTTC
TRBV30	NA	TRBJ1-4	NA	12	CACGQSNEKLFF	TGTGCCTGTGGACAGTCTAATGAAAAACTGTTTTTT
TRBV28	NA	TRBJ2-7	NA	14	CASRYEGTYYEQYF	TGTGCCAGCAGGTACGAGGGTACGTACTACGAGCAGTACTTC
TRBV10-3	TRBD1	TRBJ1-2	NA	16	CAIRLTGEGLDYGYTF	TGTGCCATCAGATTAACAGGGGAGGGTTTAGACTATGGCTACACCTTC
TRBV28	NA	TRBJ1-2	NA	14	CASRAHGVGGGYTF	TGTGCCAGCCGTGCCCATGGGGTGGGAGGCGGCTACACCTTC
TRBV4-2	TRBD2	TRBJ2-4	NA	19	CASSQERVMAGGRENIQYF	TGTGCCAGCAGCCAAGAGAGAGTCATGGCGGGGGGGCGAGAAAACATTCAGTACTTC
TRBV7-7	TRBD1	TRBJ2-7	NA	14	CASSLGQGAYEQYF	TGTGCTAGCAGCTTGGGGCAGGGGGCCTACGAGCAGTACTTC
TRBV5-1	NA	TRBJ1-2	NA	14	CASSGWAAGYGYTF	TGCGCCAGCAGCGGGTGGGCAGCCGGATATGGCTACACCTTC
TRBV19	TRBD1	TRBJ1-2	many	16	CASSITTGRRNYGYTF	TGTGCCAGTAGTATCACGACAGGGCGCCGAAACTATGGCTACACCTTC
TRBV6-1	NA	TRBJ2-7	NA	14	CASSRQTSTYEQYF	TGTGCCAGCAGTCGCCAGACATCAACCTACGAGCAGTACTTC
TRBV11-2	TRBD1	TRBJ2-3	NA	18	CASSPDRGRIGHADTQYF	TGTGCCAGCAGCCCGGACAGGGGGCGAATCGGCCACGCAGATACGCAGTATTTT
TRBV27	TRBD1	TRBJ2-4	NA	15	CASQDRGRDKNIQYF	TGTGCCAGCCAGGACAGGGGGCGGGACAAAAACATTCAGTACTTC
TRBV18	TRBD2	TRBJ2-3	few	16	CASSPPLAGGRDTQYF	TGTGCCAGCTCACCACCACTAGCGGGGGGGCGAGATACGCAGTATTTT
TRBV25-1	TRBD1	TRBJ1-6	NA	16	CASRRPGGAYNSPLHF	TGTGCCAGCAGACGACCAGGGGGCGCCTATAATTCACCCCTCCACTTT
TRBV6-5	NA	TRBJ1-2	NA	13	CASSYSTGEGYTF	TGTGCCAGCAGTTACTCGACGGGGGAAGGCTACACCTTC